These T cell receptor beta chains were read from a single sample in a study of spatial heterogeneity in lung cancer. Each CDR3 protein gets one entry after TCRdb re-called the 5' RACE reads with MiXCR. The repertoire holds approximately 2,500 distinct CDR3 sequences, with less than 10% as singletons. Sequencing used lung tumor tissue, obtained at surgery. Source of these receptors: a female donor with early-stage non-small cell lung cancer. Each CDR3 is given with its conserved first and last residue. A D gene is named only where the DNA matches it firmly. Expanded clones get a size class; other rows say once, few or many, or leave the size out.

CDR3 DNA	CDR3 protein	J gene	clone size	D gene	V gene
TGTGCCAGCAGCTTACCCCGACTCCAGGGGCAAGGCTACACCTTC	CASSLPRLQGQGYTF	TRBJ1-2	many	NA	TRBV7-9
TGCAGTGCTGAACCCTATACGGCAATGGCGAAGCACTACAATGAGCAGTTCTTC	CSAEPYTAMAKHYNEQFF	TRBJ2-1	medium-sized	NA	TRBV20-1
TGTGCCAGCAGCTACACATCAGGGCGGGAGACCCAGTACTTC	CASSYTSGRETQYF	TRBJ2-5	many	NA	TRBV7-9
TGCAGCGTTGAAGATTTTGTAGCCGTGTTCTTC	CSVEDFVAVFF	TRBJ2-1	medium-sized	NA	TRBV29-1
TGCAGCGTTGACTACGAGGGGCAAGGAAAATACAATGAGCAGTTCTTC	CSVDYEGQGKYNEQFF	TRBJ2-1	medium-sized	NA	TRBV29-1
TGCGCCAGCAGCTTGCACGGCCAGGGGGCGAACACCGGGGAGCTGTTTTTT	CASSLHGQGANTGELFF	TRBJ2-2	medium-sized	TRBD1	TRBV5-1
TGTGCCACCAGCAGAAGGGGTGCCTACGAGCAGTACTTC	CATSRRGAYEQYF	TRBJ2-7	many	NA	TRBV15
TGTGCCAGCACCCGAACCTCGGTCGATGAGCAGTTCTTC	CASTRTSVDEQFF	TRBJ2-1	medium-sized	NA	TRBV27
TGTGCCAGCAGCTTACCGCGGGGCCAGTTTTTCATGAACACTGAAGCTTTCTTT	CASSLPRGQFFMNTEAFF	TRBJ1-1	NA	NA	TRBV7-9
TGTGCCAGTAGTATCGGGCAAATTCACTACGAGCAGTACTTC	CASSIGQIHYEQYF	TRBJ2-7	medium-sized	NA	TRBV19
TGTGCCATCAGTGACGACAGACAAAACACAGATACGCAGTATTTT	CAISDDRQNTDTQYF	TRBJ2-3	medium-sized	NA	TRBV10-3
TGTGCCAGCGGCCCGTTTAGCCATGAGCAGTTCTTC	CASGPFSHEQFF	TRBJ2-1	many	NA	TRBV28
TGCGCCAGCAGCACAGGGATCTGGACAGGGGTTTCCAATGAGCAGTTCTTC	CASSTGIWTGVSNEQFF	TRBJ2-1	few	TRBD1	TRBV5-1
TGTGCCAGCAGCTTAATGAAGGGTATGTTCCCCGAGCAGTACTTC	CASSLMKGMFPEQYF	TRBJ2-7	medium-sized	NA	TRBV7-8
TGTGCCAGCCTGACAGGCTACGAGCAGTACTTC	CASLTGYEQYF	TRBJ2-7	medium-sized	NA	TRBV28
TGTGCCAGCAGCCCACTGACAGGGGACTTCTACGAGCAGTACTTC	CASSPLTGDFYEQYF	TRBJ2-7	medium-sized	TRBD1	TRBV7-2
TGTGCCAGCAGCTTAGACGCGGCTAGCCTTTACAATGAGCAGTTCTTC	CASSLDAASLYNEQFF	TRBJ2-1	medium-sized	NA	TRBV7-2